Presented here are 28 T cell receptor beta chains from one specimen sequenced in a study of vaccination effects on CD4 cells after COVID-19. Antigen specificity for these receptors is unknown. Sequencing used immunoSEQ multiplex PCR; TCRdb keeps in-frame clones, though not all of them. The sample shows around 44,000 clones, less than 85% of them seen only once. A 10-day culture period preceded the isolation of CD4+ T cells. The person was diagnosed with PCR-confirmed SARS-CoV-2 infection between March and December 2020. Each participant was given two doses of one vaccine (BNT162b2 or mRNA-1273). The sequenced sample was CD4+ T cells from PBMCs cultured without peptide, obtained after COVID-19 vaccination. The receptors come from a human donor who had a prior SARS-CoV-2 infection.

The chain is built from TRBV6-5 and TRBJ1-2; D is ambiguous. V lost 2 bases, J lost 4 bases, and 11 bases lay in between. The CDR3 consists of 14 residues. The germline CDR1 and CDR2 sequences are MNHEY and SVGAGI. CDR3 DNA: TGTGCCAGCAGTTACCTTCTCTTTCCCTATGGCTACACCTTC. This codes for CASSYLLFPYGYTF.

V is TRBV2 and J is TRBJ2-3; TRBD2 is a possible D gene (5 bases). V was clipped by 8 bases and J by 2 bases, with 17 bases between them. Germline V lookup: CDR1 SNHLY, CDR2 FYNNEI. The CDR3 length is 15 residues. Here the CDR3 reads CASGGLVPYTDTQYF. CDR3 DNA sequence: TGTGCCAGCGGAGGACTGGTCCCTTACACAGATACGCAGTATTTT.

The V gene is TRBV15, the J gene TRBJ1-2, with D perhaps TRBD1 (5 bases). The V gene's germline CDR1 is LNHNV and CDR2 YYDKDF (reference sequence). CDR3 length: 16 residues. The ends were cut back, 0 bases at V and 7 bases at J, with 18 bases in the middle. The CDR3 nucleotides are TGTGCCACCAGCAGAGATCACAGGCCCGAGGAATCTGGCTACACCTTC. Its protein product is CATSRDHRPEESGYTF.

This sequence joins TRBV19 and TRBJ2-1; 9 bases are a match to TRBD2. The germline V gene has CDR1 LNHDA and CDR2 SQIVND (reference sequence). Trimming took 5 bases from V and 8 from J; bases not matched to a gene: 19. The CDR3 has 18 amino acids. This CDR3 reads CASSGHLGLAGVFDEQFF. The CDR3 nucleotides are TGTGCCAGTAGTGGCCACCTGGGGTTAGCGGGAGTTTTCGATGAGCAGTTCTTC.

The CDR3 is CASSSFRENEQFF. The DNA for the CDR3 is TGTGCCAGCTCATCCTTCAGGGAGAATGAGCAGTTCTTC. The V call is TRBV18, the J call TRBJ2-1; D is possibly TRBD1 or TRBD2 (5 bases each). Trimming took 5 bases from V and 7 from J, leaving 12 bases between them. The germline gives CDR1 KGHSH, CDR2 LQKENI. CDR3 length: 13 residues.

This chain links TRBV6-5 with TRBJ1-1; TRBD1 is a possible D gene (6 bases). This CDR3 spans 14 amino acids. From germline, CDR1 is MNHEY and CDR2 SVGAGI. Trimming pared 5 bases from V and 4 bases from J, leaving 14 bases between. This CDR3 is CASSNYRVPTEAFF. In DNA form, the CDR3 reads TGTGCCAGCAGTAACTACAGGGTACCCACTGAAGCTTTCTTT.

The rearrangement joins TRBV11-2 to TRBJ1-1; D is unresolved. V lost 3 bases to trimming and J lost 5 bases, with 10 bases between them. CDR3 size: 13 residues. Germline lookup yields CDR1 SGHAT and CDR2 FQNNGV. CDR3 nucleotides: TGTGCCAGCAGCTTGATGGAGGATACTGAAGCTTTCTTT. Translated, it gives CASSLMEDTEAFF.

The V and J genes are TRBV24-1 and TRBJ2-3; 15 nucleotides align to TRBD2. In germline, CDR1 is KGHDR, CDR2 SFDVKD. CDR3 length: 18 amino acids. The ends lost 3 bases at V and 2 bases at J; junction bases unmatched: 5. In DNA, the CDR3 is TGTGCCACCAGTGATACCGGGACTAGCGGGAGGTACACAGATACGCAGTATTTT. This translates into CATSDTGTSGRYTDTQYF.

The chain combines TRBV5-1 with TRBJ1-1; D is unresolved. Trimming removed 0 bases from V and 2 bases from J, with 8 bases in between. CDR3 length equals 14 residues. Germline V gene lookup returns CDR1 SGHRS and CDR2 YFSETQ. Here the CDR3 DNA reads TGCGCCAGCAGCTTGGCGCGAGACAACACTGAAGCTTTCTTT. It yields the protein CASSLARDNTEAFF.

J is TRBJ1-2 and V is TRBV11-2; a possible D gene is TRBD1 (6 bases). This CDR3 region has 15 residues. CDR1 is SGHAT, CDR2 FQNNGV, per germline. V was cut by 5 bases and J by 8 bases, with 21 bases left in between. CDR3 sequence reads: CASSRPLGGSEGYTF. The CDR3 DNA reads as TGTGCCAGCAGCCGACCCCTGGGGGGCTCTGAAGGCTACACCTTC.

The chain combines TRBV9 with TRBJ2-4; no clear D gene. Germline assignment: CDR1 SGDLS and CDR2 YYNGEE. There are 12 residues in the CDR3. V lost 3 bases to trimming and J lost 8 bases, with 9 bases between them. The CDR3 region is CASSAVSDIQYF. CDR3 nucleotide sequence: TGTGCCAGCAGCGCGGTTTCGGACATTCAGTACTTC.

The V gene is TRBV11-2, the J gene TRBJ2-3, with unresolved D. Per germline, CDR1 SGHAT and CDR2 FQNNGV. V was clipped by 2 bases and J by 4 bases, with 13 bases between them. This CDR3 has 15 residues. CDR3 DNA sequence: TGTGCCAGCAGCTTAAGTGCGCCCGCGGCAGATACGCAGTATTTT. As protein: CASSLSAPAADTQYF.

The CDR3 here is CASSLFLGYEQYF. CDR3 bases: TGTGCCAGCAGCTTATTTTTGGGTTACGAGCAGTACTTC. The chain couples TRBV7-9 to TRBJ2-7; D ambiguous. The CDR3 is made up of 13 amino acids. Germline CDR1 is SEHNR and CDR2 is FQNEAQ (reference sequence). V lost 2 bases and J 4 bases, leaving 9 bases between the germline ends.

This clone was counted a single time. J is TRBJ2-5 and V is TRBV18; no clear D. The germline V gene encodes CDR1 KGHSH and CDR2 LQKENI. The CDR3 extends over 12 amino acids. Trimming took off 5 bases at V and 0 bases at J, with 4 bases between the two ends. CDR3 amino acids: CASSSNQETQYF. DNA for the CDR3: TGTGCCAGCTCATCAAACCAAGAGACCCAGTACTTC.

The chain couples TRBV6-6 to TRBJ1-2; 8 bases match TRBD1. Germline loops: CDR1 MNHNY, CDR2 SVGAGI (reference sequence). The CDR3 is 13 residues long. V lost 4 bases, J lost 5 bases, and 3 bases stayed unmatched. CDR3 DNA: TGTGCCAGCAGTTCGCAGGGGGCGTATGGCTACACCTTC. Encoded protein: CASSSQGAYGYTF.

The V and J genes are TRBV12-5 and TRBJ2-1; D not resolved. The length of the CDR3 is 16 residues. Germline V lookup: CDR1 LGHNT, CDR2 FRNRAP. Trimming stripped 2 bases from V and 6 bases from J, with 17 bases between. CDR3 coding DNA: TGTGCTAGTGGTTTGATTTTCCCGGCCAGAAGCAATGAGCAGTTCTTC. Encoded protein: CASGLIFPARSNEQFF.

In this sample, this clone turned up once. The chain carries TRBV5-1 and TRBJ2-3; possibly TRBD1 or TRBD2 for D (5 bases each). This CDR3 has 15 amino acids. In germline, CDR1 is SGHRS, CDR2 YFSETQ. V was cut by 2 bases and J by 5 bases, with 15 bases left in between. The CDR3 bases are TGCGCCAGCAGCTTCCGGGACCCGACCGGAGATACGCAGTATTTT. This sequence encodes CASSFRDPTGDTQYF.

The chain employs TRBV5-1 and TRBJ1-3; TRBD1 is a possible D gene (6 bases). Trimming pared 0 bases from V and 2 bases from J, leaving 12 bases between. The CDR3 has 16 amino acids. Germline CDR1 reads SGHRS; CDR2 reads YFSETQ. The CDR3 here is CASSLGQADAGNTIYF. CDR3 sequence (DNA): TGCGCCAGCAGCTTGGGACAGGCGGATGCTGGAAACACCATATATTTT.

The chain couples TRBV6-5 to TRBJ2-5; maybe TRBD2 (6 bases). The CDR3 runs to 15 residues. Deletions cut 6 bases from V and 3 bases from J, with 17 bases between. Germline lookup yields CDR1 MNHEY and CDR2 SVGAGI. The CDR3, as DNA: TGTGCCAGCAGACTTCTGGCGGGGAGAGAAGAGACCCAGTACTTC. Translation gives CASRLLAGREETQYF.

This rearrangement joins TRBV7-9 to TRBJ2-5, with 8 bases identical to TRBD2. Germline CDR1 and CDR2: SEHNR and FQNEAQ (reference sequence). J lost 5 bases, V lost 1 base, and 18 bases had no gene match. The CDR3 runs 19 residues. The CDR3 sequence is CASSLEGLLGTRLVETQYF. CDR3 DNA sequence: TGTGCCAGCAGCTTAGAAGGGCTACTAGGGACTAGGCTAGTCGAGACCCAGTACTTC.

The CDR3: CASSIAPSGGTDTQYF. The CDR3 nucleotides are TGTGCCAGTAGTATAGCCCCTAGCGGGGGCACAGATACGCAGTATTTT. The chain recombines TRBV19 with TRBJ2-3, with 9 bases that match TRBD2. CDR1 is LNHDA, CDR2 SQIVND, per germline (reference sequence). Trimming at V came to 1 base and at J to 1 base, leaving 3 bases not matched to a gene. The CDR3 is 16 residues long. The whole variable domain, remainder taken from reference TRBV19 and TRBJ2-3, is DGGITQSPKYLFRKEGQNVTLSCEQNLNHDAMYWYRQDPGQGLRLIYYSQIVNDFQKGDIAEGYSVSREKKESFPLTVTSAQKNPTAFYLCASSIAPSGGTDTQYFGPGTRLTVL.

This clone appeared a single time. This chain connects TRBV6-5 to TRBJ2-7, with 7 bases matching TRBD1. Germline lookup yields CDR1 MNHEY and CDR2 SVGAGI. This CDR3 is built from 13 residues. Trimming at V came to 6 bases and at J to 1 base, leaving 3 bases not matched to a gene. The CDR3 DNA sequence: TGTGCCAGCAGATTGGGACAGTCCTACGAGCAGTACTTC. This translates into CASRLGQSYEQYF.

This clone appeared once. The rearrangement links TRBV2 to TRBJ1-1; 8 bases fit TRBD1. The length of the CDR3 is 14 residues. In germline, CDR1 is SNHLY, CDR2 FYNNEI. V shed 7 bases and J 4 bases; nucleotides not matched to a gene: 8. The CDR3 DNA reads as TGTGCCAGCACCGTACTTACAGGGGGCACTGAAGCTTTCTTT. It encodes CASTVLTGGTEAFF.

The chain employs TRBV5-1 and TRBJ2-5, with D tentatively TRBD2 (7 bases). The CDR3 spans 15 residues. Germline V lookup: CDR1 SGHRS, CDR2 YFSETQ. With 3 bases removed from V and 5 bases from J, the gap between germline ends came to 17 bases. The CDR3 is CASSSQGTKGETQYF. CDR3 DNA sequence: TGCGCCAGCAGCTCCCAGGGGACTAAGGGCGAGACCCAGTACTTC.

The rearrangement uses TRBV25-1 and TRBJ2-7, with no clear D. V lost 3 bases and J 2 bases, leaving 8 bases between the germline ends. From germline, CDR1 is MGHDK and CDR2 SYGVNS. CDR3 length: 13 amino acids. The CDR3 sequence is CASSDDGTYEQYF. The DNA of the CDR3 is TGTGCCAGCAGTGACGACGGAACCTACGAGCAGTACTTC.

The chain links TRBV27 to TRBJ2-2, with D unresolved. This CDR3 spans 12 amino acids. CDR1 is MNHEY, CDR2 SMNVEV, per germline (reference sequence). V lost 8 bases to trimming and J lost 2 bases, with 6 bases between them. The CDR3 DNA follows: TGTGCCAGCGGGTTCAACACCGGGGAGCTGTTTTTT. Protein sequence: CASGFNTGELFF.

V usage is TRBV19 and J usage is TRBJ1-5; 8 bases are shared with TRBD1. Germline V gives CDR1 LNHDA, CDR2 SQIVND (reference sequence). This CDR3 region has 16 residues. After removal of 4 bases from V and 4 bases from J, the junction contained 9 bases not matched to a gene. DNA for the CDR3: TGTGCCAGTAGTAAGGACAGGGTGGAACTAAATCAGCCCCAGCATTTT. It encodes CASSKDRVELNQPQHF. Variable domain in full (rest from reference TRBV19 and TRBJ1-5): DGGITQSPKYLFRKEGQNVTLSCEQNLNHDAMYWYRQDPGQGLRLIYYSQIVNDFQKGDIAEGYSVSREKKESFPLTVTSAQKNPTAFYLCASSKDRVELNQPQHFGDGTRLSIL.

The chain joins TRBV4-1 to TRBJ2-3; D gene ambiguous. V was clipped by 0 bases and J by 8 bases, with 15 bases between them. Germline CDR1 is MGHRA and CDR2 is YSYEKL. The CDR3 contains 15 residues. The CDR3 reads CASSQDYPAQGTQYF. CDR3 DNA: TGCGCCAGCAGCCAAGATTACCCCGCACAAGGTACGCAGTATTTT.